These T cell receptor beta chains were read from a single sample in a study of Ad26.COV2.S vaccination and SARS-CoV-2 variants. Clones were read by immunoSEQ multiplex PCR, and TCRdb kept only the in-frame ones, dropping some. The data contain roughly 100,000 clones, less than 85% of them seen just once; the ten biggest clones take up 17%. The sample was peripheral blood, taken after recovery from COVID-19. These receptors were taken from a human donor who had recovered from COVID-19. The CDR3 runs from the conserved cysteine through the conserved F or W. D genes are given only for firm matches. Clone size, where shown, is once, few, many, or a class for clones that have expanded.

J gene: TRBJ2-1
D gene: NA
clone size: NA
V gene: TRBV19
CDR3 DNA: TGTGCCAGCGGGGACAATGAGCAGTTCTTC
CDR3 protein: CASGDNEQFF

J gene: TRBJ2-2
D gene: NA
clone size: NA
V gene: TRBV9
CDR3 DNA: TGTGCCAGCAGCGTAGCCGGGGAGCTGTTTTTT
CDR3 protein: CASSVAGELFF

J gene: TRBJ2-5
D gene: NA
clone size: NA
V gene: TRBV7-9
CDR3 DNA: TGTGCCAGCAGCTTAAGTGGCCGAGAGACCCAGTACTTC
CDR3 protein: CASSLSGRETQYF

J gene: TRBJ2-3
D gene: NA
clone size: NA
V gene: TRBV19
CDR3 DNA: TGTGCCAGTGGACAGAGCAGCACAGATACGCAGTATTTT
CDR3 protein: CASGQSSTDTQYF

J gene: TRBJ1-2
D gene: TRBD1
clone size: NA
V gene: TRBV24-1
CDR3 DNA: TGTGCCACCAGTGAGGCGGGACAGGAGGGTGGCTACACCTTC
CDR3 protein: CATSEAGQEGGYTF

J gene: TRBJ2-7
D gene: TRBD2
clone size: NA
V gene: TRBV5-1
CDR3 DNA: TGCGCCAGCAGCTTGGAACGGACTAGCGGTTCCTACGAGCAGTACTTC
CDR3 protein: CASSLERTSGSYEQYF

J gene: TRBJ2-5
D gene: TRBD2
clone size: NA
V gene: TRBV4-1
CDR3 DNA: TGCGCCAGCAGCCAAGGGCGACTAGCGGGGGGGGGAGAGACCCAGTACTTC
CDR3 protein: CASSQGRLAGGGETQYF

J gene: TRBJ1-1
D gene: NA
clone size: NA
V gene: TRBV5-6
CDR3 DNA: TGTGCCAGCAGCGACACAGGTGGGAACACTGAAGCTTTCTTT
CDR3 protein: CASSDTGGNTEAFF

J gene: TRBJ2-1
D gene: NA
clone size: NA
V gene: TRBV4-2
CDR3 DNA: TGTGCCAGCAGCCAAGATTCGAATGAGCAGTTCTTC
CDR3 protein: CASSQDSNEQFF

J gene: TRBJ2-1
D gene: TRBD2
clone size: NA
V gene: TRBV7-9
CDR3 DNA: TGTGCCAGCAGCTTGAGGACTAGCGGGGACAATGAGCAGTTCTTC
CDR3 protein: CASSLRTSGDNEQFF

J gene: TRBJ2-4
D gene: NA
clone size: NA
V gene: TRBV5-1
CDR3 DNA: TGCGCCAGCAGCTTGAGTTCAGGACAGTCAAACATTCAGTACTTC
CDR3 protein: CASSLSSGQSNIQYF

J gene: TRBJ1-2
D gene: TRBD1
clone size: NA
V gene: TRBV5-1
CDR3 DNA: TGCGCCAGCAGCTCAGGACAGGAAAGACTTGGGTATGGCTACACCTTC
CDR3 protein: CASSSGQERLGYGYTF

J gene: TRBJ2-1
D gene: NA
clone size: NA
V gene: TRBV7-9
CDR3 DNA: TGTGCCAGCAGCTTAGCAGGGTCCAATGAGCAGTTCTTC
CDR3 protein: CASSLAGSNEQFF

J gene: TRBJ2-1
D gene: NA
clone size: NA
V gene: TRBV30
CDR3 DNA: TGTGCCTGGAGTGCCGACAGAGAGCAGTTCTTC
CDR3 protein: CAWSADREQFF

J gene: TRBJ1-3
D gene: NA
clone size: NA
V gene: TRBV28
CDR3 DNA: TGTGCCAGCTCCCTTGGGTCAGGTTACTCTGGAAACACCATATATTTT
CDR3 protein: CASSLGSGYSGNTIYF

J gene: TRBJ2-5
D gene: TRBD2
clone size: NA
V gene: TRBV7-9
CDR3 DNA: TGTGCCAGCAGCCCTAGGACTAGCGGGGGCCTAGAGACCCAGTACTTC
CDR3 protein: CASSPRTSGGLETQYF

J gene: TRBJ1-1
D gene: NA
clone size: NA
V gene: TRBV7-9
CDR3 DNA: TGTGCCAGCGTCCTCCTTCGGGCCTTTGAGAACACTGAAGCTTTCTTT
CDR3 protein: CASVLLRAFENTEAFF

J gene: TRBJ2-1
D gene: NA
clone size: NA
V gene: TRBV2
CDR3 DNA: TGTGCCAGCAGTAAGACAGCGATAGAATGGTTCTTC
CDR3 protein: CASSKTAIEWFF

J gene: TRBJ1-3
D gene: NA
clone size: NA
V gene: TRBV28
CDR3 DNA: TGTGCCAGCACCCCCTTTGGATCCGACTCTGGAAACACCATATATTTT
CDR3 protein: CASTPFGSDSGNTIYF

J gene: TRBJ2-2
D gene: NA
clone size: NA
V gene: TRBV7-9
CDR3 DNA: TGTGCCAGCACCCTTGGGAGGAACGCCGGGGAGCTGTTTTTT
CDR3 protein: CASTLGRNAGELFF

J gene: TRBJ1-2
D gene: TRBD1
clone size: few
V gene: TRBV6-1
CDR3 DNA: TGTGCCAGCAGTGAAGAGCTGTGGACAGGGGCTAATGGCTACACCTTC
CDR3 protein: CASSEELWTGANGYTF

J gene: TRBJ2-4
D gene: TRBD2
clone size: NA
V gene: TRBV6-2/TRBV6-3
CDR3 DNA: TGTGCCAGCAGCCAACCCCTGGGACTAGCGGGGCTAGCCAAAAACATTCAGTACTTC
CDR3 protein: CASSQPLGLAGLAKNIQYF

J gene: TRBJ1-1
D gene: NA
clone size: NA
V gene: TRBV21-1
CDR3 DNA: TGTGCCAGCAGCAAAGTAAGAGGAGGGGGGGGCACTGAAGCTTTCTTT
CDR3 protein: CASSKVRGGGGTEAFF

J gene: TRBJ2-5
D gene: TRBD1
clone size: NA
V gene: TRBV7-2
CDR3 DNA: TGTGCCAGCAGCCTCCGGGACAGGATTCAAGAGACCCAGTACTTC
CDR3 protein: CASSLRDRIQETQYF

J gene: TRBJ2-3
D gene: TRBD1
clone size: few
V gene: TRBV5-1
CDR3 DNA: TGCGCCAGCAGCTTGGAGGGACAGGTAGGGACAGATACGCAGTATTTT
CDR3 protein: CASSLEGQVGTDTQYF

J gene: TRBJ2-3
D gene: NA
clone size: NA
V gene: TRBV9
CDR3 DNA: TGTGCCAGCAGCCCCCTCCGGAGGGGAGATACGCAGTATTTT
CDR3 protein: CASSPLRRGDTQYF

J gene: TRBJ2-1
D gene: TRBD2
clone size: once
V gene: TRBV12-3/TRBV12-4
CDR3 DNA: TGTGCCAGTCTAGCGGTAAATGAGCAGTTCTTC
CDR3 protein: CASLAVNEQFF

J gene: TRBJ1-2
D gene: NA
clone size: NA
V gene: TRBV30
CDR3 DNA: TGTGCCTGGCGGCGGTGGGGGGGACAAAGTGTTTTCACCTTC
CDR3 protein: CAWRRWGGQSVFTF

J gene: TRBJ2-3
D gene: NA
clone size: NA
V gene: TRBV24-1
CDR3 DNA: TGTGCCACCAGTGATCCCCGGACTAGCACAGATACGCAGTATTTT
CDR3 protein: CATSDPRTSTDTQYF

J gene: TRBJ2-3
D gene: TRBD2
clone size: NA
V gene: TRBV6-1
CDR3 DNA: TGTGCCAGCAGTGACCTAGCGGGTCCTAGCACAGATACGCAGTATTTT
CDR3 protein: CASSDLAGPSTDTQYF

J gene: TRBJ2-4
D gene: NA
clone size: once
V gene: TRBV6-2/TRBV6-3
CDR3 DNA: TGTGCCAGCAGTTTGCGGGGAAACTTAGCCAAAAACATTCAGTACTTC
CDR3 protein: CASSLRGNLAKNIQYF

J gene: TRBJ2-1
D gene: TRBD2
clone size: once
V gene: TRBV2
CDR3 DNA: TGTGCCAGCAGTGCAACCCCTGGGACTAGCAACAATGAGCAGTTCTTC
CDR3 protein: CASSATPGTSNNEQFF

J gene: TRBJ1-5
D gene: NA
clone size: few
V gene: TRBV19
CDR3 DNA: TGTGCCACTCAACTAATAGCCGGCAATCAGCCCCAGCATTTT
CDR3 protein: CATQLIAGNQPQHF

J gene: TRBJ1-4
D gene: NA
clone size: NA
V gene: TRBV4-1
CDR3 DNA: TGCGCCAGCAGCCAAGAAGGTCAGGGCGGAAAACTGTTTTTT
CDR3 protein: CASSQEGQGGKLFF

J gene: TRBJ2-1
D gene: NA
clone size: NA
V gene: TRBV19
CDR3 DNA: TGTGCCAGTAGTAGGAGCGGCTCCTACAATGAGCAGTTCTTC
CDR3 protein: CASSRSGSYNEQFF

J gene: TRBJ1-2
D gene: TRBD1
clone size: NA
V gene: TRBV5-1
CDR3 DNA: TGCGCCAGCAGCGGGCCGGGGGACAGGGATTATGGCTACACCTTC
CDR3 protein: CASSGPGDRDYGYTF

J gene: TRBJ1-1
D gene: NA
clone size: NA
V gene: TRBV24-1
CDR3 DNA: TGTGCCACCAGTGATGACCGCTATTATACTGAAGCTTTCTTT
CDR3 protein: CATSDDRYYTEAFF

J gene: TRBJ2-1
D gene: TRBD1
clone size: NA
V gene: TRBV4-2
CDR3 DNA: TGTGCCAGCAGCCAAGCATGGGGACAGGACTACAATGAGCAGTTCTTC
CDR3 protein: CASSQAWGQDYNEQFF

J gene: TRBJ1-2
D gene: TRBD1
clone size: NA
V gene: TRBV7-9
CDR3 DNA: TGTGCCAGCAGCCCCCCGGGACAGGGGCTTTATGGCTACACCTTC
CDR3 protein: CASSPPGQGLYGYTF

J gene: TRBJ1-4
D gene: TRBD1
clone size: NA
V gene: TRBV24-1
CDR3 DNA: TGTGCCACCAGTGAGGGACAGGGGGCCGGCGAAAAACTGTTTTTT
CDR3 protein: CATSEGQGAGEKLFF

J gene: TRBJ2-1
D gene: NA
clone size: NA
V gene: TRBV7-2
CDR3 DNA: TGTGCCAGCAGCTTAGGGGGCCAGGGGTACCATGAGCAGTTCTTC
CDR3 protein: CASSLGGQGYHEQFF

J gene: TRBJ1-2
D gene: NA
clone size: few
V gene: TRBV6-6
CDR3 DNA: TGTGCCAGCAGTTCAACGCCAGGGAGTGGCTACACCTTC
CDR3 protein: CASSSTPGSGYTF

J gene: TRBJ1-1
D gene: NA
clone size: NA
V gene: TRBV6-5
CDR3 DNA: TGTGCCAGCAACGACCTTTTACTGGGTTCTCTTTTCTTT
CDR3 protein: CASNDLLLGSLFF

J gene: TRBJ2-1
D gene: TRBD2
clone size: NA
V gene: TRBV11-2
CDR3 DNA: TGTGCCAGCAGCTCTCTGGCTAGCGGGGGGCTCTCCTACAATGAGCAGTTCTTC
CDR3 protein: CASSSLASGGLSYNEQFF

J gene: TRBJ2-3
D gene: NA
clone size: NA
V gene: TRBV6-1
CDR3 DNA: TGTGCCAGCAGTGAAGCGGGGGGTTATGATATTGATACGCAGTATTTT
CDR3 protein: CASSEAGGYDIDTQYF

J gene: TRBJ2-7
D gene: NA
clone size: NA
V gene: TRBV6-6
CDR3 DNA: TGTGCCAGCAGTCCTTATCCTGGACTTAAGGGCTACGAGCAGTACTTC
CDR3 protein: CASSPYPGLKGYEQYF

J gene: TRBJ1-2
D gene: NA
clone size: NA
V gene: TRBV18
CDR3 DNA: TGTGCCAGCTCACCGGCTGATCAAGGTGGCTACACCTTC
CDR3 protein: CASSPADQGGYTF

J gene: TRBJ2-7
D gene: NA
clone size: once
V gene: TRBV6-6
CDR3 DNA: TGTGCCAGCAGTTACGCGGTGTCTGCCGACTACGAGCAGTACTTC
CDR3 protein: CASSYAVSADYEQYF

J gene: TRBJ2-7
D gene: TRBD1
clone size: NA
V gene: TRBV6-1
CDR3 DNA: TGTGCCAGCAGTGAATACAGGGCAGGGGGCTACGAGCAGTACTTC
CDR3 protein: CASSEYRAGGYEQYF

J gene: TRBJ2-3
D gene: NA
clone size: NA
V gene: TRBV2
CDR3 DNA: TGTGCCACCACGCCGGGCGGTGATACTAGCACAGATACGCAGTATTTT
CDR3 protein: CATTPGGDTSTDTQYF

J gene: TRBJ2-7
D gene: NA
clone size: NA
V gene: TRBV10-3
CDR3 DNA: TGTGCCATCAGTGAGGGGAACGAGCAGTACTTC
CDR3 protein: CAISEGNEQYF

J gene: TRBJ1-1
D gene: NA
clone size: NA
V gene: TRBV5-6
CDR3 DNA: TGTGCCAGCAGCTTGGGACTGAACACTGAAGCTTTCTTT
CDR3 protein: CASSLGLNTEAFF

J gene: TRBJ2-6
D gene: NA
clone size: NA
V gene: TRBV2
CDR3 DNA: TGTGCCAGCAGGTACAGGGCTCGTGGGGCCAACGTCCTGACTTTC
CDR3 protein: CASRYRARGANVLTF

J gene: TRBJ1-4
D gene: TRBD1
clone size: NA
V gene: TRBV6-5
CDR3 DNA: TGTGCCAGCAGGCGGGACAGGGGGACTGAAAAACTGTTTTTT
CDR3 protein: CASRRDRGTEKLFF